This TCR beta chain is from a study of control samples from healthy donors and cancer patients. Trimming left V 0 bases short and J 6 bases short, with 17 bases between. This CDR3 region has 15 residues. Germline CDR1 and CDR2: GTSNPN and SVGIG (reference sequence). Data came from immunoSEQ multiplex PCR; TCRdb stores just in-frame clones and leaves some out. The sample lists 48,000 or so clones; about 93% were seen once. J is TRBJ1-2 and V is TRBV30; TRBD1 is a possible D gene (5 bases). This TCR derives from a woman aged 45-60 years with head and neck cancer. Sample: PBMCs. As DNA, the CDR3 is TGTGCCTGGAGTGTACTTTTCTCGGGGGTCGATGGCTACACCTTC. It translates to CAWSVLFSGVDGYTF.